The source of this T cell receptor beta chain is a study of shared clonotypes between healthy human individuals. The germline gives CDR1 GTSNPN, CDR2 SVGIG (reference sequence). This CDR3 spans 13 amino acids. Authors' data handling: Junction-only immunoSEQ data arrived without quality scores, meaning filtering differed. Assay used: immunoSEQ multiplex PCR; TCRdb lists only in-frame clones, some missing. The DNA was the basis for D and trimming; V, J and clone size are from that table. The sample contains about half a million clones, approximately 84% of which appear only once. The source of this sequence is a woman aged 40 to 55 in good health. Some clones in this sample may be carry-over from other donors' samples. Sequences were obtained from PBMCs. The rearrangement links TRBV30 to TRBJ2-5; D gene unclear. The J call is in doubt because the DNA end fits TRBJ2-7 better. As DNA, the CDR3 is TGTGCCTGGGGCTCCGTGGGCGCAGACGAGCAGTACTTC. Translated: CAWGSVGADEQYF.